The 14 T cell receptor beta chains below were found in one sample sequenced in a study of T cell responses to AZD1222 COVID-19 vaccine. Generated by immunoSEQ multiplex PCR, the TCRdb table keeps only in-frame clones and is missing some. Among more than 100,000 clones, approximately 87% were seen once, and the ten largest hold roughly 3.6%. The sample consisted of peripheral blood, taken on day 0 of AZD1222 vaccination. Receptors originate from an adult in good health.

This clone was recorded once. This chain uses TRBV18 with TRBJ1-2; TRBD1 agrees at 8 bases. J gave up 3 bases and V 5 bases, and 8 bases lay outside the gene matches. The CDR3 length is 15 residues. CDR1 and CDR2 (germline): KGHSH, LQKENI. The CDR3 loop is CASSTQGALDYGYTF. In DNA form, the CDR3 reads TGTGCCAGCTCAACCCAGGGGGCCCTGGACTATGGCTACACCTTC.

This clone was picked up one time. J is TRBJ1-1 and V is TRBV5-8, with D unclear. Trimming removed 4 bases from V and 1 base from J, with 11 bases in between. Germline V gene sequence: CDR1 SGHTS, CDR2 YDEGEE. There are 14 residues in the CDR3. CDR3 sequence: CASSQQAWNTEAFF. In nucleotides, the CDR3 is TGTGCCAGCAGCCAGCAAGCATGGAACACTGAAGCTTTCTTT. Full variable domain (missing parts from reference TRBV5-8 and TRBJ1-1): EAGVTQSPTHLIKTRGQQATLRCSPISGHTSVYWYQQALGLGLQFLLWYDEGEERNRGNFPPRFSGRQFPNYSSELNVNALELEDSALYLCASSQQAWNTEAFFGQGTRLTVV.

The rearrangement uses TRBV6-2 or TRBV6-3 and TRBJ1-2; possible D gene TRBD1, 5 bases. Germline V gives CDR1 MNHEY, CDR2 SVGEGT. Deletions cut 5 bases from V and 3 bases from J, with 7 bases between. This CDR3 comprises 12 residues. The CDR3 DNA sequence: TGTGCCAGCAGTCCCAGGGACTATGGCTACACCTTC. Protein: CASSPRDYGYTF.

The chain joins TRBV9 to TRBJ2-3; 9 nucleotides match TRBD2. This CDR3 has 18 residues. Per germline, CDR1 SGDLS and CDR2 YYNGEE. V shed 0 bases, J shed 4 bases, and the junction held 12 bases outside the gene matches. CDR3 coding DNA: TGTGCCAGCAGCGTAGCGTCGAGCGGGGGGCCAGAGGCAGATACGCAGTATTTT. Its protein is CASSVASSGGPEADTQYF.

The chain is built from TRBV14 and TRBJ1-4; D is unresolved. Germline V lookup: CDR1 SGHDN, CDR2 FVKESK. The CDR3 loop spans 15 amino acids. V shed 2 bases and J shed 0 bases, with 7 bases lying between them. Here the CDR3 reads CASSQIGSTNEKLFF. The CDR3 coding sequence is TGTGCCAGCAGCCAAATTGGGTCAACTAATGAAAAACTGTTTTTT.

DNA for the CDR3: TGTGCCAGCAGCTTAGGGCCGTCAGCGAACTCCTACAATGAGCAGTTCTTC. It yields the protein CASSLGPSANSYNEQFF. The chain has TRBV7-3 and TRBJ2-1; D ambiguous. With 2 bases removed from V and 0 bases from J, the gap between germline ends came to 14 bases. The CDR3 has 17 residues. CDR1 and CDR2 (germline): SGHTA, FQGTGA. Filled out from reference TRBV7-3 and TRBJ2-1, the complete variable domain reads GAGVSQTPSNKVTEKGKYVELRCDPISGHTALYWYRQSLGQGPEFLIYFQGTGAADDSGLPNDRFFAVRPEGSVSTLKIQRTERGDSAVYLCASSLGPSANSYNEQFFGPGTRLTVL.

The chain uses TRBV2 and TRBJ1-5; D is perhaps TRBD1 (6 bases). The CDR3 extends over 15 amino acids. Deletions cut 2 bases from V and 4 bases from J, with 12 bases between. CDR1 SNHLY and CDR2 FYNNEI come from the germline V gene. The CDR3 DNA sequence: TGTGCCAGCAGTGAACCAGGGGTGACAAATCAGCCCCAGCATTTT. It encodes CASSEPGVTNQPQHF.

The chain combines TRBV5-1 with TRBJ1-5, with D possibly TRBD1 on 5 matching bases. CDR1 and CDR2 (germline): SGHRS, YFSETQ. The CDR3 extends over 14 amino acids. Trimming stripped 0 bases from V and 3 bases from J, with 7 bases between. CDR3 nucleotide sequence: TGCGCCAGCAGCTTGGGGGACGTCAATCAGCCCCAGCATTTT. This gives the protein CASSLGDVNQPQHF.

This sequence joins TRBV4-3 and TRBJ1-2, with D unclear. With 7 bases removed from V and 3 bases from J, the gap between germline ends came to 18 bases. CDR3 length equals 15 residues. The germline V gene has CDR1 LGHNA and CDR2 YSLEER. The CDR3 here is CASTSSSTGHYGYTF. The CDR3 region has the DNA TGCGCCAGCACCTCAAGTAGCACTGGCCACTATGGCTACACCTTC.

This sequence joins TRBV7-2 and TRBJ2-7; D may be TRBD1 (5 bases). V was cut by 5 bases and J by 7 bases, with 24 bases left in between. Germline CDR1 is SGHTA and CDR2 is FQGNSA. This CDR3 region has 16 residues. DNA of the CDR3: TGTGCCAGCAGCCCCGGGCAGGGTGTACCCCACTGGGAGCAGTACTTC. Protein: CASSPGQGVPHWEQYF.

V gene TRBV5-1 combines with J gene TRBJ1-2; D not certain. V was shortened by 4 bases and J by 8 bases, with 15 bases between the two germline ends. The germline CDR1 and CDR2 sequences are SGHRS and YFSETQ. This CDR3 region has 13 residues. The CDR3 DNA reads as TGCGCCAGCAGCGACCACCCCGTGGGCGGCTACACCTTC. This codes for CASSDHPVGGYTF.

The V gene is TRBV19, the J gene TRBJ2-1; 8 nucleotides agree with TRBD1. With V trimmed by 8 bases and J by 10 bases, 13 bases remained unmatched. This CDR3 has 14 amino acids. Germline V lookup: CDR1 LNHDA, CDR2 SQIVND (reference sequence). The CDR3 loop reads CASFRGQGAGEQFF. The CDR3 nucleotides are TGTGCCAGTTTCCGCGGGCAGGGGGCAGGGGAGCAGTTCTTC.

V usage is TRBV25-1 and J usage is TRBJ2-2; D unresolved. CDR3 length equals 13 residues. Trimming pared 4 bases from V and 5 bases from J, leaving 8 bases between. Germline values: CDR1 MGHDK, CDR2 SYGVNS. CDR3 nucleotides: TGTGCCAGCAGTGTCGGCCTAACCGGGGAGCTGTTTTTT. It yields the protein CASSVGLTGELFF.

V usage is TRBV11-2 and J usage is TRBJ1-6; D is undetermined. Germline-derived CDR1 and CDR2 are SGHAT and FQNNGV. The V end lost 6 bases, the J end lost 3 bases, and 15 bases lay between the germline ends. The CDR3 loop spans 16 amino acids. The CDR3 coding sequence is TGTGCCAGCAGTTTGGACGGATCTAACTATAATTCACCCCTCCACTTT. Translating it yields CASSLDGSNYNSPLHF.